The T cell receptor (beta chain) under discussion was sequenced for a study of T-cell reconstitution after alpha-beta-depleted transplantation in children. The CDR3 has 12 amino acids. The trim removed 6 bases at V and 6 bases at J, leaving 4 bases unmatched. Construction of the TCRbeta library involved unique molecular identifiers. Each CDR3 protein is one row after TCRdb ran MiXCR on the PCR reads. The sample has approximately 640,000 distinct CDR3 sequences; approximately 15% are singletons. Sequenced here: PBMCs from the stem cell graft donor, sampled from the stem cell graft. V and J are TRBV12-3 or TRBV12-4 and TRBJ2-7; 8 nucleotides match TRBD1. The clonotype was recovered from a human donor who donated a stem cell graft to a child with acute myeloid leukemia. CDR3 nucleotide sequence: TGTGCCAGCAGCCCGGACAGGGTCGAGCAGTACTTC. Its protein product is CASSPDRVEQYF.